A selection of T cell receptor beta chains follows, all from one sample in a study of cytomegalovirus exposure and HLA in healthy donors. Profiling relied on immunoSEQ multiplex PCR, and the TCRdb table lists in-frame clones only, not all of them. The repertoire has hundreds of thousands of clones, around two thirds of them found once; the top ten carry around 2%. Sequenced input: PBMCs. Every receptor here comes from a female donor in good health and CMV-seronegative. Both conserved end residues are part of each CDR3. A D gene is named only where the DNA matches it firmly. Size is stated for part of the rows, as once, few or many counts, or as a class when the clone is expanded.

d_gene: TRBD1
j_gene: TRBJ1-2
v_gene: TRBV12-5
abundance: -
CDR3aa: CASGPQGQVYGYTF
CDR3nt: TGTGCTAGTGGTCCGCAGGGACAGGTCTACGGCTACACCTTC

d_gene: TRBD1
j_gene: TRBJ2-7
v_gene: TRBV5-1
abundance: -
CDR3aa: CASSLGTGGEQYF
CDR3nt: TGCGCCAGCAGCTTGGGGACAGGGGGCGAGCAGTACTTC

d_gene: -
j_gene: TRBJ2-5
v_gene: TRBV7-2
abundance: -
CDR3aa: CASSRGVGSGRETQYF
CDR3nt: TGTGCCAGCAGCCGCGGGGTAGGGTCCGGTCGGGAGACCCAGTACTTC

d_gene: TRBD2
j_gene: TRBJ2-3
v_gene: TRBV5-1
abundance: -
CDR3aa: CASSLAGGPTDTQYF
CDR3nt: TGCGCCAGCAGCTTAGCGGGAGGGCCTACAGATACGCAGTATTTT

d_gene: -
j_gene: TRBJ1-3
v_gene: TRBV18
abundance: -
CDR3aa: CASSPELSGNTIYF
CDR3nt: TGTGCCAGCTCACCGGAGCTATCTGGAAACACCATATATTTT

d_gene: TRBD1
j_gene: TRBJ2-5
v_gene: TRBV7-9
abundance: -
CDR3aa: CSSSLARTGQETQYF
CDR3nt: TGTTCCAGCAGCTTAGCGCGGACAGGACAAGAGACCCAGTACTTC

d_gene: -
j_gene: TRBJ2-5
v_gene: TRBV5-1
abundance: -
CDR3aa: CASKGGTQETQYF
CDR3nt: TGCGCCAGCAAGGGGGGGACCCAAGAGACCCAGTACTTC

d_gene: TRBD2
j_gene: TRBJ2-5
v_gene: TRBV5-1
abundance: -
CDR3aa: CASSLFGTSGSRNQETQYF
CDR3nt: TGCGCCAGCAGCCTTTTCGGGACTAGCGGGAGTAGGAACCAAGAGACCCAGTACTTC

d_gene: TRBD1
j_gene: TRBJ1-4
v_gene: TRBV29-1
abundance: -
CDR3aa: CSVRTGRGYEKLFF
CDR3nt: TGCAGCGTGCGGACAGGGAGGGGATATGAAAAACTGTTTTTT

d_gene: -
j_gene: TRBJ2-7
v_gene: TRBV13
abundance: -
CDR3aa: CASSLGGTLPDEQYF
CDR3nt: TGTGCCAGCAGCCTTGGGGGGACCCTCCCCGACGAGCAGTACTTC

d_gene: TRBD2
j_gene: TRBJ2-3
v_gene: TRBV10-3
abundance: few
CDR3aa: CAISESSGRGTDTQYF
CDR3nt: TGTGCCATCAGTGAATCTAGCGGGAGAGGCACAGATACGCAGTATTTT

d_gene: -
j_gene: TRBJ1-2
v_gene: TRBV6-5
abundance: -
CDR3aa: CASSYGGGYYGYTF
CDR3nt: TGTGCCAGCAGTTACGGCGGCGGATACTATGGCTACACCTTC